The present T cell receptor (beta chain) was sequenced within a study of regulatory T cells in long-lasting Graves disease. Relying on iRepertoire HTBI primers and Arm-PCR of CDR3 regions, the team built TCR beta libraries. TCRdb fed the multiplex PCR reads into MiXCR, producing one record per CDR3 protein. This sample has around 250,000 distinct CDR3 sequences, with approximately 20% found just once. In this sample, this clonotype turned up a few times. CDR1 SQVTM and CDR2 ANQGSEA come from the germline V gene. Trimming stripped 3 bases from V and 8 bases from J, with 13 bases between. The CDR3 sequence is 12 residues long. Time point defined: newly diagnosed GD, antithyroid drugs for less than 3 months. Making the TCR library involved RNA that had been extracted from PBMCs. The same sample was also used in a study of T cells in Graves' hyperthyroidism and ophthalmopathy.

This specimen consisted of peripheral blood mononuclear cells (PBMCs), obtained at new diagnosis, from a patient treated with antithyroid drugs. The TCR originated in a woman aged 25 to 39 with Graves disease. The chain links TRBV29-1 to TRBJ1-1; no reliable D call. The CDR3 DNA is TGCAGCGTTGACACCGATCGGCGGGAAGCTTTCTTT. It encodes CSVDTDRREAFF.